The clone carrying this TCR beta chain was recorded only once. These data come from a study of T-cell memory formation after mild COVID-19. At the level of the study: Clustering of TCRs was largely donor specific.

A single record per CDR3 protein comes from TCRdb applying MiXCR to the 5' RACE reads. The repertoire has tens of thousands of distinct CDR3 sequences, around 25% of them found once; the top ten carry under 45%. The germline CDR1 and CDR2 sequences are MNHEY and SVGEGT. Trimming pared 0 bases from V and 1 base from J, leaving 6 bases between. CDR3 size: 14 residues. This clonotype was obtained from a man younger than 35 who had mild COVID-19 (a few samples of this study predate the infection). Cell type and time point are not known. This sequence joins TRBV6-2 or TRBV6-3 and TRBJ2-5, with TRBD1 as a possible D gene (5 bases). Input material: PBMCs or a T cell subset sorted from them (not recorded which). The CDR3 here is CASSYSTAQETQYF. CDR3 nucleotide sequence: TGTGCCAGCAGTTACTCGACAGCCCAAGAGACCCAGTACTTC.